This T cell receptor beta chain is drawn from a study of identical twins. This clonotype was seen ten or more times. Its target is not known. General observations from the study: It was possible that invariant MAIT and iNKT cells partly confounded the zero-insertion analyses. Weaker excess sharing between twins was seen in beta out-of-frame sequences. Without tracking the same donors, conclusions rested on cross-sectional statistical analysis.

cDNA molecules carried unique molecular identifiers, and template switching added a universal primer site. TCRdb processed the 5' RACE reads anew with MiXCR; each CDR3 protein has one entry. The sample records 350,000 to 450,000 distinct CDR3 sequences, about 18% being singletons. The germline V gene encodes CDR1 MNHEY and CDR2 SMNVEV (reference sequence). Trimming pared 6 bases from V and 3 bases from J, leaving 12 bases between. The CDR3 is 14 amino acids. V usage is TRBV27 and J usage is TRBJ1-5; unclear D gene. The sequenced material came from naive T cells sorted from blood. The TCR was taken from a man in his fifties or sixties in good health. The CDR3 coding sequence is TGTGCCAGCAGGAGTGCGGAGACCAATCAGCCCCAGCATTTT. It specifies CASRSAETNQPQHF.